These T cell receptor beta chains were read from a single sample in a study of OX40 agonist ivuxolimab in advanced cancers. The protocol was immunoSEQ multiplex PCR, while the TCRdb copy is restricted to in-frame clones and leaves out a portion. The data contain about 61,000 clones, around 93% of them singletons. The input for sequencing was CD4+ or CD8+ T cells sorted from blood, taken in a trial of the OX40 agonist ivuxolimab. The receptors stem from an adult with an advanced solid tumor such as melanoma, head and neck, liver or kidney cancer. The CDR3 runs from the conserved cysteine through the conserved F or W. The D gene is left open where the match is weak. The size field is filled for only some rows; it gives once, few, many or a size class.

j_call clone_size d_call v_call cdr3_aa cdr3_nt
TRBJ2-5 once NA TRBV5-6 CASSQLRDEMGETQYF TGTGCCAGCAGCCAACTCCGGGACGAGATGGGGGAGACCCAGTACTTC
TRBJ1-2 NA NA TRBV27 CASRGGRDHGYTF TGTGCCAGCAGGGGCGGCAGGGATCATGGCTACACCTTC
TRBJ1-1 many TRBD1 TRBV19 CASSPGTAEAFF TGTGCCAGTAGTCCTGGGACAGCTGAAGCTTTCTTT
TRBJ1-2 NA NA TRBV30 CAWSVGQGFGYTF TGTGCCTGGAGTGTAGGGCAGGGGTTTGGCTACACCTTC
TRBJ1-5 NA NA TRBV16 CASSPTSGLREPQHF TGTGCCAGCAGCCCCACTTCTGGCCTCAGGGAGCCCCAGCATTTT
TRBJ1-3 NA NA TRBV28 CASSLRGSGNTIYF TGTGCCAGCAGTTTGCGTGGCTCTGGAAACACCATATATTTT
TRBJ2-1 NA NA TRBV4-2 CASSQDRSGTYNEQFF TGTGCCAGCAGCCAAGATCGGTCCGGAACCTACAATGAGCAGTTCTTC
TRBJ2-1 once TRBD2 TRBV28 CASRLLAGGINEQFF TGTGCCAGCAGACTTCTAGCGGGGGGGATCAATGAGCAGTTCTTC
TRBJ1-5 NA NA TRBV7-9 CASSPQGEGNQPQHF TGTGCCAGCAGCCCGCAGGGTGAGGGCAATCAGCCCCAGCATTTT
TRBJ1-4 NA NA TRBV5-8 CASSLYTGMGIEDEKLFF TGTGCCAGCAGCTTATATACGGGGATGGGGATTGAGGATGAAAAACTGTTTTTT
TRBJ1-2 NA TRBD1 TRBV10-3 CAISDGRDRDNYGYTF TGTGCCATCAGTGACGGTAGGGACAGGGATAACTATGGCTACACCTTC
TRBJ2-7 NA TRBD1 TRBV4-3 CASSPRGQGYVEQYF TGCGCCAGCAGCCCCCGGGGACAGGGATACGTCGAGCAGTACTTC
TRBJ2-1 NA NA TRBV30 CAWSVTADYNEQFF TGTGCCTGGAGTGTAACGGCAGACTACAATGAGCAGTTCTTC
TRBJ2-1 NA TRBD2 TRBV27 CASSLSHGTSSNEQFF TGTGCCAGCAGTTTATCTCACGGGACTAGTAGCAATGAGCAGTTCTTC
TRBJ1-2 NA TRBD1 TRBV5-4 CASSPRGDTANYGYTF TGTGCCAGCAGCCCCAGGGGGGATACGGCTAACTATGGCTACACCTTC
TRBJ1-2 NA NA TRBV19 CASSGLIDYGYTF TGTGCCAGCTCGGGCCTGATAGACTATGGCTACACCTTC
TRBJ2-1 NA TRBD1 TRBV28 CASSPLQGDPYNEQFF TGTGCCAGCAGTCCACTACAGGGGGACCCCTACAATGAGCAGTTCTTC
TRBJ1-6 NA NA TRBV7-9 CASSRGNSPLHF TGTGCCAGCAGCCGGGGGAATTCACCCCTCCACTTT
TRBJ2-2 NA NA TRBV30 CAWRPNVYTGELFF TGTGCCTGGAGACCCAACGTCTACACCGGGGAGCTGTTTTTT
TRBJ1-2 NA TRBD1 TRBV4-1 CASSLYRGDNGYTF TGCGCCAGCAGCCTTTACAGGGGGGACAACGGCTACACCTTC
TRBJ1-1 once TRBD1 TRBV19 CASSTGGSEAFF TGTGCCAGTTCTACAGGGGGCTCTGAAGCTTTCTTT
TRBJ1-6 NA NA TRBV4-3 CASSQLGVFSPLHF TGCGCCAGCAGCCAACTAGGGGTTTTTTCACCCCTCCACTTT
TRBJ2-7 NA TRBD1 TRBV28 CASSPVGTGVLYEQYF TGTGCCAGCAGTCCGGTTGGGACAGGCGTGCTCTACGAGCAGTACTTC